The 28 T cell receptor beta chains below were found in one sample sequenced in a study of human T cells and chemical hapten exposure. Time point denoted: healthy volunteer bleed at 2 weeks. Unfractionated whole blood was the source of the extracted total RNA. TCRdb passed the RACE reads through MiXCR, listing each CDR3 protein once. This sample has about 31,000 distinct CDR3 sequences, with over 7% found just once. Specimen: whole blood. The receptors shown here come from a human donor in good health. Some clones in this sample may be carry-over from other donors' samples.

Only a few counts were recorded for this clonotype. The chain employs TRBV7-2 and TRBJ2-5; the D gene is possibly TRBD2 (6 bases). V was trimmed by 1 base and J by 2 bases, leaving 11 bases between them. The length of the CDR3 is 15 residues. Germline V lookup: CDR1 SGHTA, CDR2 FQGNSA. CDR3 DNA: TGTGCCAGCAGCTTAGTACATGCGGGGCAAGAGACCCAGTACTTC. It encodes CASSLVHAGQETQYF.

This clonotype was counted at least ten times. This rearrangement joins TRBV6-2 or TRBV6-3 to TRBJ1-5; the D is unclear. The CDR3 length is 14 residues. Germline values: CDR1 MNHEY, CDR2 SVGEGT. The ends were cut back, 4 bases at V and 7 bases at J, with 14 bases in the middle. The DNA of the CDR3 is TGTGCCAGCAGTTTGGGCCTGATAGGACAGCCCCAGCATTTT. Protein product: CASSLGLIGQPQHF.

This clonotype was observed many times. V is TRBV27 and J is TRBJ1-5, with 10 bases matching TRBD1. The V gene end was trimmed by 6 bases and the J gene end by 2 bases; junction bases not matched to a gene: 7. The germline V gene has CDR1 MNHEY and CDR2 SMNVEV (reference sequence). This CDR3 comprises 16 residues. The CDR3 region has the DNA TGTGCCAGCAGACCTAGACAGGGGGCAGGCAATCAGCCCCAGCATTTT. It translates to CASRPRQGAGNQPQHF.

This clonotype is labeled medium-sized. The chain employs TRBV2 and TRBJ2-2, with TRBD2 as a possible D gene (6 bases). The V gene's germline CDR1 is SNHLY and CDR2 FYNNEI. The CDR3 is made up of 13 amino acids. Deletions cut 3 bases from V and 7 bases from J, with 9 bases between. The DNA of the CDR3 is TGTGCCAGCAGTGAGACGGAGGGCGGGGAGCTGTTTTTT. It is translated as CASSETEGGELFF.

The J gene is TRBJ2-7, the V gene TRBV7-8, with 7 positions matching TRBD1. This CDR3 contains 14 residues. CDR1 is SGHVS and CDR2 is FQNEAQ in the germline V gene. V was pared by 5 bases and J by 3 bases, with 7 bases of the junction left unmatched. The chain's CDR3 is CASSPPGQNYEQYF. The CDR3 region has the DNA TGTGCCAGCAGCCCGCCGGGACAGAACTACGAGCAGTACTTC.

The genes are TRBV7-2 and TRBJ2-3; the D is unclear. The germline V gene has CDR1 SGHTA and CDR2 FQGNSA. V was cut by 2 bases and J by 2 bases, with 5 bases left in between. The CDR3 has 13 amino acids. The CDR3 loop is CASSLPYTDTQYF. The CDR3 bases are TGTGCCAGCAGCTTACCTTACACAGATACGCAGTATTTT. The whole variable domain, remainder taken from reference TRBV7-2 and TRBJ2-3, is GAGVSQSPSNKVTEKGKDVELRCDPISGHTALYWYRQSLGQGLEFLIYFQGNSAPDKSGLPSDRFSAERTGGSVSTLTIQRTQQEDSAVYLCASSLPYTDTQYFGPGTRLTVL.

This chain links TRBV7-8 with TRBJ2-1, with no clear D. Trimming took off 0 bases at V and 7 bases at J, with 16 bases between the two ends. The germline V gene has CDR1 SGHVS and CDR2 FQNEAQ. This CDR3 has 16 amino acids. CDR3 sequence reads: CASSLAGQDSMNEQFF. CDR3 bases: TGTGCCAGCAGCTTAGCGGGTCAAGATTCAATGAATGAGCAGTTCTTC.

This sequence joins TRBV27 and TRBJ2-7; D perhaps matches TRBD1 (5 bases). The germline V gene encodes CDR1 MNHEY and CDR2 SMNVEV (reference sequence). The CDR3 length is 14 residues. V was trimmed by 3 bases and J by 2 bases, leaving 11 bases between them. The CDR3 reads CASSLGQSTYEQYF. The CDR3 DNA is TGTGCCAGCAGTTTGGGGCAGTCAACCTACGAGCAGTACTTC.

The rearrangement uses TRBV2 and TRBJ2-6; D ambiguous. Germline V gene sequence: CDR1 SNHLY, CDR2 FYNNEI. There are 15 residues in the CDR3. V lost 2 bases and J lost 1, with 6 bases in between. The CDR3 DNA reads TGTGCCAGCAGTGAATTGACGTCTGGGGCCAACGTCCTGACTTTC. This translates into CASSELTSGANVLTF.

This clonotype was picked up many times. This chain uses TRBV20-1 with TRBJ2-7; 15 bases match TRBD2. V lost 5 bases, J lost 0 bases, and 5 bases stayed unmatched. This CDR3 is 16 amino acids long. CDR1 is DFQATT and CDR2 is SNEGSKA in the germline V gene (reference sequence). CDR3 sequence reads: CSARTSGRARSYEQYF. The CDR3 coding sequence is TGCAGTGCTCGGACTAGCGGGAGGGCCCGCTCCTACGAGCAGTACTTC.

This clonotype was observed at least ten times. The chain carries TRBV12-3 or TRBV12-4 and TRBJ1-1, with TRBD1 identical over 7 bases. The CDR3 consists of 15 residues. The V segment lost 3 bases and the J segment 1 base; nucleotides outside the gene matches: 5. As DNA, the CDR3 is TGTGCCAGCAGTTTTTATGGGGACAGGAACACTGAAGCTTTCTTT. Its protein product is CASSFYGDRNTEAFF.

The chain couples TRBV7-8 to TRBJ1-2, with D possibly being TRBD1 (5 bases). CDR3 size: 15 residues. Per the germline V gene, CDR1 is SGHVS and CDR2 is FQNEAQ. V was trimmed by 0 bases and J by 5 bases, leaving 13 bases between them. CDR3 in amino acids: CASSLAARDLYGYTF. The CDR3 bases are TGTGCCAGCAGCTTAGCGGCCAGGGACCTATATGGCTACACCTTC.

V is TRBV5-1 and J is TRBJ2-3, with D possibly matching TRBD1 (6 bases). Germline loops: CDR1 SGHRS, CDR2 YFSETQ. The CDR3 runs 16 residues. Trimming took off 3 bases at V and 2 bases at J, with 16 bases between the two ends. DNA for the CDR3: TGCGCCAGCAGCTGGATAGGCAGGGGCATCACAGATACGCAGTATTTT. Translating gives CASSWIGRGITDTQYF.

There are a few counts of this clonotype. The DNA of the CDR3 is TGTGCCAGCACTCTTGACCGTTCACCCCTCCACTTT. This sequence encodes CASTLDRSPLHF. The chain carries TRBV7-2 and TRBJ1-6; D ambiguous. CDR3 size: 12 residues. V was trimmed by 7 bases and J by 9 bases, leaving 10 bases between them. Germline lookup yields CDR1 SGHTA and CDR2 FQGNSA.

This clonotype was recorded a few times. The chain is built from TRBV20-1 and TRBJ1-1; D not certain. Germline V gives CDR1 DFQATT, CDR2 SNEGSKA (reference sequence). The ends were cut back, 0 bases at V and 3 bases at J, with 11 bases in the middle. CDR3 length: 14 residues. The chain's CDR3 is CSAREGGSDTEAFF. The CDR3 region has the DNA TGCAGTGCTAGAGAGGGAGGGTCCGACACTGAAGCTTTCTTT.

This clonotype was counted many times. The chain joins TRBV25-1 to TRBJ1-6; D gene uncertain. This CDR3 has 11 amino acids. Trimming took 5 bases from V and 10 from J, leaving 6 bases between them. CDR1 and CDR2 from the germline V gene are MGHDK and SYGVNS. The CDR3 DNA follows: TGTGCCAGCAGTAGGAACTCACCCCTCCACTTT. Translating gives CASSRNSPLHF.

This clonotype has only a few counts. This chain joins TRBV20-1 and TRBJ2-7, with 12 positions matching TRBD2. After removal of 2 bases from V and 2 bases from J, the junction contained 4 bases not matched to a gene. Germline V gene data show CDR1 as DFQATT and CDR2 as SNEGSKA (reference sequence). The length of the CDR3 is 15 residues. The CDR3 DNA is TGCAGTGCTAGACTCCCTAGCGGGAGGGCCTACGAGCAGTACTTC. This gives the protein CSARLPSGRAYEQYF.

This clonotype was seen at least ten times. The chain employs TRBV30 and TRBJ2-3; 7 positions match TRBD2. Germline V lookup: CDR1 GTSNPN, CDR2 SVGIG (reference sequence). The CDR3 contains 13 residues. CDR3 nucleotides: TGTGCTAGAAGCGGGGTTAGCACAGATACGCAGTATTTT. Residues: CARSGVSTDTQYF.

This clonotype was observed at least ten times. The rearrangement links TRBV27 to TRBJ2-3; D gene uncertain. This CDR3 spans 16 amino acids. Looked up from germline, CDR1 is MNHEY and CDR2 is SMNVEV (reference sequence). V dropped 4 bases and J dropped 1 base, with 15 bases sitting between them. Written as DNA, the CDR3 is TGTGCCAGCAGTTCAGCCGACTCGATAGGCACAGATACGCAGTATTTT. It translates to CASSSADSIGTDTQYF.

Regarding this clonotype: It may be a read error: a sequence one base away is much more abundant. The V call is TRBV2, the J call TRBJ2-2; D not resolved. The CDR3 is 13 residues long. V shed 6 bases and J shed 4 bases, with 9 bases lying between them. Germline loops: CDR1 SNHLY, CDR2 FYNNEI. This CDR3 is CASRLCGTGELFF. Written as DNA, the CDR3 is TGTGCCAGCAGACTATGTGGCACCGGGGAGCTGTTTTTT.

V is TRBV12-3 or TRBV12-4 and J is TRBJ1-1; D not resolved. This CDR3 contains 13 residues. V was shortened by 4 bases and J by 4 bases, with 10 bases between the two germline ends. The DNA for the CDR3 is TGTGCCAGCAGTTCGGCCCCGGTCACTGAAGCTTTCTTT. Protein: CASSSAPVTEAFF.

The rearrangement uses TRBV28 and TRBJ2-3; TRBD1 matches 7 bases. J gave up 0 bases and V 6 bases, and 6 bases lay outside the gene matches. This CDR3 spans 15 amino acids. CDR1 is MDHEN and CDR2 is SYDVKM in the germline V gene. CDR3 loop: CASSSGTDSTDTQYF. Here the CDR3 DNA reads TGTGCCAGCAGCTCCGGGACAGATAGCACAGATACGCAGTATTTT.

This clonotype was detected many times. V is TRBV5-1 and J is TRBJ2-1; TRBD1 is a possible D gene (5 bases). The CDR3 has 15 amino acids. Germline CDR1 is SGHRS and CDR2 is YFSETQ. Between the trimmed V and J ends, which lost 0 bases and 5 bases, there was a span of 12 bases. The CDR3 reads CASSLVPGIHNEQFF. The CDR3, as DNA: TGCGCCAGCAGCTTGGTACCAGGGATCCACAATGAGCAGTTCTTC.

This chain joins TRBV6-1 and TRBJ2-1; 7 bases line up with TRBD1. The CDR3 is 15 amino acids. Germline V lookup: CDR1 MNHNS, CDR2 SASEGT. Losses at the gene ends were 2 bases for V and 3 bases for J; bases not matched to a gene: 4. CDR3: CASSEKGTDYNEQFF. CDR3 nucleotide sequence: TGTGCCAGCAGTGAAAAGGGGACAGACTACAATGAGCAGTTCTTC.

This clonotype was picked up a small number of times. V and J are TRBV7-2 and TRBJ2-2; 9 nucleotides agree with TRBD2. The CDR3 runs to 17 residues. V was pared by 5 bases and J by 5 bases, with 12 bases of the junction left unmatched. Germline CDR1 SGHTA, CDR2 FQGNSA. This CDR3 is CASSLHMSGGFTGELFF. For the CDR3, the DNA is TGTGCCAGCAGCCTACATATGAGCGGGGGGTTTACCGGGGAGCTGTTTTTT. Full variable domain (remainder filled in from reference TRBV7-2 and TRBJ2-2): GAGVSQSPSNKVTEKGKDVELRCDPISGHTALYWYRQSLGQGLEFLIYFQGNSAPDKSGLPSDRFSAERTGGSVSTLTIQRTQQEDSAVYLCASSLHMSGGFTGELFFGEGSRLTVL.

With regard to this clonotype: With a much larger clone just one base away, this may be a read error. The chain recombines TRBV7-9 with TRBJ1-2; no reliable D call. The germline V gene has CDR1 SEHNR and CDR2 FQNEAQ (reference sequence). This CDR3 region has 12 residues. CDR3 amino acids: CASSLEGNGDTF. Here the CDR3 DNA reads TGTGCCAGCAGCTTAGAAGGGAATGGCGACACCTTC.

This clonotype was detected only a few times. The chain carries TRBV20-1 and TRBJ1-6; D unclear. The V and J ends lost 6 bases and 14 bases respectively, with 8 bases between them. CDR3 length: 9 amino acids. CDR1 and CDR2 from the germline V gene are DFQATT and SNEGSKA (reference sequence). CDR3 coding DNA: TGCAGTGCCCATCATTCCCTCCACTTT. It specifies CSAHHSLHF.

The sample holds many counts of this clonotype. This sequence joins TRBV18 and TRBJ2-7; D unresolved. Germline CDR1 and CDR2: KGHSH and LQKENI. Trimming removed 6 bases at V and 3 bases at J, with 15 bases between. CDR3 size: 14 residues. DNA of the CDR3: TGTGCCAGCTCGCAGGACCGTTCCGGCTACGAGCAGTACTTC. This encodes CASSQDRSGYEQYF. Using reference TRBV18 and TRBJ2-7 for the parts outside the CDR3, the full variable domain is NAGVMQNPRHLVRRRGQEARLRCSPMKGHSHVYWYRQLPEEGLKFMVYLQKENIIDESGMPKERFSAEFPKEGPSILRIQQVVRGDSAAYFCASSQDRSGYEQYFGPGTRLTVT.